These 8 T cell receptor beta chains were all obtained from the same sample, sequenced in a study of blood T cell repertoires in COVID-19. Assay: immunoSEQ multiplex PCR; the TCRdb copy retains only in-frame clones and omits some. The sample includes about 310,000 clones, 89% of them seen just once. Sequences were obtained from PBMCs or T cells enriched from blood (not recorded which). Source of these receptors: a woman in her thirties or forties who had recovered from COVID-19.

The gene calls are TRBV12-5 and TRBJ2-7, with D unresolved. The CDR3 is made up of 11 amino acids. V dropped 5 bases and J dropped 6 bases, with 8 bases sitting between them. CDR1 and CDR2 (germline): LGHNT, FRNRAP. The CDR3 spells CASGLRGEQYF. As DNA, the CDR3 is TGTGCTAGTGGTCTCCGCGGCGAGCAGTACTTC.

The chain recombines TRBV5-1 with TRBJ1-2, with 7 bases identical to TRBD1. Germline V CDR1 and CDR2: SGHRS, YFSETQ. With 0 bases clipped from V and 7 bases from J, the junction kept 9 bases outside the gene matches. The CDR3 is 15 amino acids. This CDR3 reads CASSLEGTVLGGYTF. CDR3 DNA: TGCGCCAGCAGCTTGGAAGGGACAGTACTAGGTGGCTACACCTTC.

The rearrangement uses TRBV7-2 and TRBJ1-2; 7 nucleotides align to TRBD1. The J segment lost 6 bases and the V segment lost 7 bases, leaving 5 bases of the junction unmatched. Germline lookup yields CDR1 SGHTA and CDR2 FQGNSA. The CDR3 runs to 12 residues. CDR3 nucleotides: TGTGCCAGCACTAGACAGGGCGATGGCTACACCTTC. Its translation: CASTRQGDGYTF.

The CDR3: CASSLRGPTYEQYF. The CDR3 nucleotides are TGTGCCAGCAGCTTAAGAGGGCCCACCTACGAGCAGTACTTC. The chain joins TRBV7-2 to TRBJ2-7, with TRBD2 as a possible D gene (5 bases). Germline V gives CDR1 SGHTA, CDR2 FQGNSA. The CDR3 spans 14 residues. V dropped 2 bases and J dropped 2 bases, with 10 bases sitting between them.

The chain joins TRBV2 to TRBJ2-1, with 10 bases identical to TRBD2. Trimming took 7 bases from V and 6 from J; bases not matched to a gene: 9. The CDR3 consists of 15 residues. The germline CDR1 and CDR2 sequences are SNHLY and FYNNEI. The CDR3, as DNA: TGTGCCAGCACCCCTCTAGCGGGAGCACCCAATGAGCAGTTCTTC. This translates into CASTPLAGAPNEQFF. Filled out from reference TRBV2 and TRBJ2-1, the complete variable domain reads EPEVTQTPSHQVTQMGQEVILRCVPISNHLYFYWYRQILGQKVEFLVSFYNNEISEKSEIFDDQFSVERPDGSNFTLKIRSTKLEDSAMYFCASTPLAGAPNEQFFGPGTRLTVL.

This clone has only one observation. V and J are TRBV5-1 and TRBJ2-5; possible D gene TRBD1, 6 bases. V was shortened by 4 bases and J by 4 bases, with 8 bases between the two germline ends. CDR1 and CDR2 from the germline V gene are SGHRS and YFSETQ. The CDR3 sequence is 12 residues long. In DNA form, the CDR3 reads TGCGCCAGCAGCCTACAGGGAGAGACCCAGTACTTC. It codes for CASSLQGETQYF.

The chain uses TRBV7-6 and TRBJ2-5; 14 nucleotides align to TRBD2. Germline values: CDR1 SGHVS, CDR2 FNYEAQ. The junction had 11 bases not matched to a gene; V was cut back by 5 bases and J by 3 bases. This CDR3 spans 18 amino acids. This CDR3 is CASSRRLAGGPAKETQYF. The CDR3 nucleotides are TGTGCCAGCAGCCGAAGACTAGCGGGGGGGCCGGCGAAAGAGACCCAGTACTTC.

J is TRBJ2-7 and V is TRBV6-5, with TRBD2 matching 7 bases. This CDR3 comprises 16 residues. The V gene end was trimmed by 4 bases and the J gene end by 6 bases; junction bases not matched to a gene: 15. Germline values: CDR1 MNHEY, CDR2 SVGAGI. CDR3 region: CASSSHLGGSSGEQYF. In nucleotides, the CDR3 is TGTGCCAGCAGTTCCCACCTGGGGGGGAGTAGCGGCGAGCAGTACTTC.